The present T cell receptor beta chain was sequenced within a study of blood T cell repertoires in COVID-19. The repertoire was sequenced with immunoSEQ multiplex PCR; TCRdb's copy has only in-frame clones and lacks some. The sample lists roughly 200,000 clones; around 89% were seen once. Trimming left V 1 base short and J 5 bases short, with 9 bases between. The CDR3 has 14 amino acids. The germline gives CDR1 SGHNT, CDR2 YENEEA. The TCR originated in a man between 35 and 55 years old with active or convalescent COVID-19. The sequenced sample was peripheral blood. The gene calls are TRBV11-3 and TRBJ1-5, with TRBD1 as a possible D gene (5 bases). The CDR3 reads CASSLGGDHQPQHF. The CDR3 coding sequence is TGTGCCAGCAGCTTAGGGGGCGACCATCAGCCCCAGCATTTT.